This T cell receptor (beta chain) appears in the sequencing data of a study of OX40 agonist ivuxolimab in advanced cancers. Overall study: The dose-escalation group included hepatocellular carcinoma, melanoma, renal cell carcinoma and head and neck cancer.

A single count supports this clone. The antigen remains unidentified. Only in-frame clones appear in the TCRdb table, and some are missing; sequencing was by immunoSEQ multiplex PCR. Of tens of thousands of clones in the sample, about 81% were seen once. Findings and limits, study-wide: Part of the nonresponder group also had normalized T-cell clonal expansion that was low. At 0.1 to 3.0 mg/kg, CD4+ and CD8+ blood T cells expanded clonally by week 6.

CDR3 length equals 15 residues. J gave up 5 bases and V 0 bases, and 4 bases lay outside the gene matches. Germline CDR1 and CDR2: MNHEY and SVGAGI. The source is an adult with an advanced solid tumor such as melanoma, head and neck, liver or kidney cancer. The chain employs TRBV6-5 and TRBJ1-2; TRBD1 agrees at 9 bases. This specimen was CD4+ or CD8+ T cells sorted from blood, taken in a trial of the OX40 agonist ivuxolimab. CDR3 in amino acids: CASSYSVQGAYGYTF. As DNA, the CDR3 is TGTGCCAGCAGTTACTCTGTACAGGGGGCTTATGGCTACACCTTC.